This TCR beta chain appears in the sequencing data of a study of T cell changes during pregnancy in multiple sclerosis. Measured with immunoSEQ multiplex PCR; TCRdb has only the in-frame clones, and not every one. Altogether roughly 69,000 clones are present, around 90% being singletons, with the ten largest covering almost 0.3%. V lost 3 bases to trimming and J lost 7 bases; unmatched junction nucleotides: 3. This CDR3 contains 15 residues. CDR1 and CDR2 from the germline V gene are SGHTA and FQGTGA. This clone was counted a single time. The sequence came from a female donor in good health, enrolled as a control in a pregnancy study. The sequencing here drew on CD4+ T cells from peripheral blood mononuclear cells, taken in the third trimester of pregnancy. The V call is TRBV7-3, the J call TRBJ2-3; 14 nucleotides line up with TRBD2. The CDR3 loop reads CASSFGTSGGYTQYF. The CDR3 nucleotides read TGTGCCAGCAGCTTCGGGACTAGCGGGGGTTATACGCAGTATTTT.